This entry lists 14 T cell receptor beta chains sequenced from one sample in a study of early T cells in non-severe SARS-CoV-2 infection. MiXCR, applied by TCRdb to the 5' RACE reads, yields one record per CDR3 protein. The table shows 45,000 or so distinct CDR3 sequences, with about 25% occurring only once. Specimen: whole blood, collected at baseline. The source of these receptors is an adult who was a healthcare worker with PCR-confirmed SARS-CoV-2 infection or an uninfected control (not recorded which).

The table lists this clonotype with a few counts. The V and J genes are TRBV12-3 or TRBV12-4 and TRBJ2-5; a possible D gene is TRBD2 (6 bases). This CDR3 has 16 residues. The germline V and J ends were trimmed by 3 bases and 2 bases, with 16 bases remaining between them. The CDR3 loop is CASSFSGTGTQETQYF. In nucleotides, the CDR3 is TGTGCCAGCAGTTTTAGCGGTACGGGGACTCAAGAGACCCAGTACTTC.

This clonotype was found many times. The chain has TRBV10-3 and TRBJ1-1, with a weak D call TRBD1 (6 bases). The CDR3 has 14 amino acids. Germline-derived CDR1 and CDR2 are ENHRY and SYGVKD. The germline V and J ends were trimmed by 0 bases and 5 bases, with 10 bases remaining between them. The CDR3 DNA sequence: TGTGCCATCAGTGAGTCAGGGGGTGTTACTGAAGCTTTCTTT. As protein: CAISESGGVTEAFF.

This rearrangement joins TRBV20-1 to TRBJ2-5; D not certain. The CDR3 extends over 13 amino acids. Trimming stripped 3 bases from V and 0 bases from J, with 8 bases between. Germline V gene data show CDR1 as DFQATT and CDR2 as SNEGSKA (reference sequence). The CDR3 DNA reads TGCAGTGCTAGTTTGGCTAACCAAGAGACCCAGTACTTC. It is translated as CSASLANQETQYF.

Ten or more counts support this clonotype. V usage is TRBV2 and J usage is TRBJ2-1; D unclear. The CDR3 has 13 residues. Trimming took off 3 bases at V and 8 bases at J, with 11 bases between the two ends. Germline V CDR1 and CDR2: SNHLY, FYNNEI. The DNA of the CDR3 is TGTGCCAGCAGTGAGTTGCCCGTCGATGAGCAGTTCTTC. Translated: CASSELPVDEQFF.

There are many counts of this clonotype. The V call is TRBV20-1, the J call TRBJ1-1, with D possibly being TRBD1 (5 bases). From germline, CDR1 is DFQATT and CDR2 SNEGSKA (reference sequence). The CDR3 loop spans 12 amino acids. V was trimmed by 4 bases and J by 4 bases, leaving 10 bases between them. This CDR3 is CSATHDSTEAFF. CDR3 in DNA: TGCAGTGCTACCCACGACAGCACTGAAGCTTTCTTT.

This clonotype was seen only a few times. This chain uses TRBV18 with TRBJ2-1; 10 positions match TRBD2. After removal of 5 bases from V and 3 bases from J, the junction contained 13 bases not matched to a gene. Per germline, CDR1 KGHSH and CDR2 LQKENI. The CDR3 totals 18 residues. The CDR3 sequence is CASSDPSGSPRHYNEQFF. The DNA for the CDR3 is TGTGCCAGCTCAGATCCTAGCGGGAGCCCTCGACACTACAATGAGCAGTTCTTC.

This chain joins TRBV6-1 and TRBJ2-7; a possible D gene is TRBD1 (6 bases). V was shortened by 2 bases and J by 6 bases, with 8 bases between the two germline ends. Germline values: CDR1 MNHNS, CDR2 SASEGT. This CDR3 is built from 12 residues. In DNA form, the CDR3 reads TGTGCCAGCAGTGAACAGGGGACCGAGCAGTACTTC. Residues: CASSEQGTEQYF.

This clonotype has more than one count but fewer than ten. The V gene is TRBV27, the J gene TRBJ1-3; a possible D gene is TRBD1 (5 bases). CDR1 is MNHEY, CDR2 SMNVEV, per germline (reference sequence). The CDR3 length is 14 residues. With 3 bases removed from V and 4 bases from J, the gap between germline ends came to 10 bases. In DNA, the CDR3 is TGTGCCAGCAGTTTGGGGGGAGGAGGAAACACCATATATTTT. It encodes CASSLGGGGNTIYF.

The chain combines TRBV4-2 with TRBJ1-1; the D is unclear. The CDR3 spans 13 residues. V shed 2 bases and J shed 5 bases, with 9 bases lying between them. Germline values: CDR1 LGHNA, CDR2 YNFKEQ. As DNA, the CDR3 is TGTGCCAGCAGCCAATCCGGAGAGACTGAAGCTTTCTTT. It yields the protein CASSQSGETEAFF.

The chain couples TRBV19 to TRBJ2-5, with D uncertain. The CDR3 consists of 13 residues. From germline, CDR1 is LNHDA and CDR2 SQIVND (reference sequence). V lost 5 bases, J lost 5 bases, and 12 bases lay in between. As DNA, the CDR3 is TGTGCCAGTAGTCCGGTAGTTCGTGAGACCCAGTACTTC. Translation: CASSPVVRETQYF.

The rearrangement uses TRBV6-2 or TRBV6-3 and TRBJ2-7; D is undetermined. The CDR3 has 10 amino acids. Germline CDR1 and CDR2: MNHEY and SVGEGT. The germline V and J ends were trimmed by 3 bases and 7 bases, with 4 bases remaining between them. This chain's CDR3 is CASSYKEQYF. The CDR3 DNA is TGTGCCAGCAGTTATAAGGAGCAGTACTTC.

The chain employs TRBV11-1 and TRBJ2-5, with a weak D call TRBD1 (6 bases). Per germline, CDR1 SGHAT and CDR2 FQDESV (reference sequence). The CDR3 spans 15 residues. V lost 4 bases and J 5 bases, leaving 17 bases between the germline ends. Here the CDR3 reads CASSSEQGTWETQYF. Written as DNA, the CDR3 is TGTGCCAGCAGCTCGGAGCAGGGGACCTGGGAGACCCAGTACTTC. The entire variable domain, with the rest obtained from reference TRBV11-1 and TRBJ2-5, is as follows: EAEVAQSPRYKITEKSQAVAFWCDPISGHATLYWYRQILGQGPELLVQFQDESVVDDSQLPKDRFSAERLKGVDSTLKIQPAELGDSAMYLCASSSEQGTWETQYFGPGTRLLVL.

J is TRBJ2-7 and V is TRBV6-6; D call uncertain. Trimming pared 2 bases from V and 1 base from J, leaving 9 bases between. The CDR3 runs 14 residues. Germline V CDR1 and CDR2: MNHNY, SVGAGI (reference sequence). CDR3 DNA sequence: TGTGCCAGCAGTTACCTGGACGGATCCTACGAGCAGTACTTC. The encoded protein is CASSYLDGSYEQYF.

This clonotype was seen ten or more times. The chain couples TRBV2 to TRBJ1-2, with 7 bases fitting TRBD1. CDR1 SNHLY and CDR2 FYNNEI come from the germline V gene. The J segment lost 2 bases and the V segment lost 5 bases, leaving 2 bases of the junction unmatched. This CDR3 contains 13 residues. DNA for the CDR3: TGTGCCAGCAGTACAGGGGCAAACTATGGCTACACCTTC. It specifies CASSTGANYGYTF.